The 2 T cell receptor beta chains given below trace back to one sample, sequenced in a study of CD8+ T cells in alopecia areata. Treatment reported: oral pan-JAK inhibitor, 5-10 mg twice daily. Extraction of RNA preceded its reverse transcription into cDNA, which served as the sequencing template. Profiled with immunoSEQ multiplex PCR; TCRdb holds only in-frame clones, not every one. The repertoire includes some 190,000 clones, 45% to 60% of them detected once, and roughly a tenth sits in the top ten. The sequences come from CD8+ T cells sorted from blood, collected around week 54, from a patient treated with tofacitinib. Receptor source: a human donor with alopecia areata.

The chain links TRBV7-9 to TRBJ2-4, with D uncertain. This CDR3 has 13 residues. Germline V lookup: CDR1 SEHNR, CDR2 FQNEAQ (reference sequence). V lost 5 bases to trimming and J lost 13 bases, with 18 bases between them. CDR3 sequence: CASSPRAGRGQYF. The DNA of the CDR3 is TGTGCCAGCAGCCCCCGGGCCGGGCGTGGCCAGTACTTC.

This clone was counted between two and nine times. The rearrangement links TRBV6-5 to TRBJ1-5, with D tentatively TRBD1 (5 bases). The germline CDR1 and CDR2 sequences are MNHEY and SVGAGI. The CDR3 runs to 15 residues. V dropped 0 bases and J dropped 6 bases, with 12 bases sitting between them. CDR3 DNA sequence: TGTGCCAGCAGTTACTCGGGGGACGGTGGTCAGCCCCAGCATTTT. This sequence encodes CASSYSGDGGQPQHF.